Below are 30 T cell receptor beta chains sequenced from a single sample in a study of Ad26.COV2.S vaccination and SARS-CoV-2 variants. This sample's treatment: roughly 19 received Ad26.COV2.S at low or high dose, single or two shots; several received placebo; per-sample allocation not given. Specimen acquisition occurred on day 63 following the initial vaccine or placebo injection. TCRdb keeps only in-frame clones here, not all; method: immunoSEQ multiplex PCR. The profile shows about 350,000 clones, 85% of them singletons. This specimen was peripheral blood, taken in a trial of Ad26.COV2.S vaccine versus placebo. The receptors derive from a person aged 18-65 years who received the Ad26.COV2.S COVID-19 vaccine or a placebo.

The chain employs TRBV7-2 and TRBJ1-3; 9 bases are a match to TRBD1. Germline CDR1 is SGHTA and CDR2 is FQGNSA. The V segment lost 4 bases and the J segment 0 bases; nucleotides outside the gene matches: 10. The CDR3 is 18 amino acids. In DNA form, the CDR3 reads TGTGCCAGCAGCTACGGACAGGGGACCCTCCGCTCTGGAAACACCATATATTTT. It yields the protein CASSYGQGTLRSGNTIYF.

This clone was observed once. The rearrangement joins TRBV20-1 to TRBJ2-1, with 8 bases matching TRBD1. Germline assignment: CDR1 DFQATT and CDR2 SNEGSKA (reference sequence). This CDR3 region has 11 residues. Germline trimming cut 3 bases from V and 10 bases from J; bases unmatched to any gene: 2. The CDR3 loop is CSASGDREQFF. The CDR3 region has the DNA TGCAGTGCTAGTGGGGACAGGGAGCAGTTCTTC.

The chain combines TRBV5-1 with TRBJ2-7; possible D gene TRBD1, 6 bases. The CDR3 spans 15 residues. Per germline, CDR1 SGHRS and CDR2 YFSETQ. V was pared by 3 bases and J by 6 bases, with 19 bases between. The CDR3 region has the DNA TGCGCCAGCAGCTCCAATCCGTCAGGGGTGGGCGAGCAGTACTTC. It yields the protein CASSSNPSGVGEQYF.

The V call is TRBV9, the J call TRBJ1-6, with unresolved D. The germline CDR1 and CDR2 sequences are SGDLS and YYNGEE. CDR3 size: 13 residues. V shed 1 base and J shed 10 bases, with 9 bases lying between them. Here the CDR3 reads CASSVNEASPLHF. The CDR3 region has the DNA TGTGCCAGCAGCGTAAACGAGGCCTCACCCCTCCACTTT. The whole variable domain, filled in from reference TRBV9 and TRBJ1-6, reads DSGVTQTPKHLITATGQRVTLRCSPRSGDLSVYWYQQSLDQGLQFLIQYYNGEERAKGNILERFSAQQFPDLHSELNLSSLELGDSALYFCASSVNEASPLHFGNGTRLTVT.

This clone was recorded a few times. The rearrangement uses TRBV6-4 and TRBJ2-6; 8 bases line up with TRBD1. J was trimmed by 0 bases and V by 5 bases; bases with no gene match: 6. The CDR3 has 17 residues. The V gene's germline CDR1 is MRHNA and CDR2 SNTAGT. CDR3 sequence: CASSPAGGSSGANVLTF. DNA of the CDR3: TGTGCCAGCAGTCCCGCAGGGGGCAGCTCTGGGGCCAACGTCCTGACTTTC.

This chain connects TRBV5-1 to TRBJ2-1; weak D call: TRBD2 (5 bases). Trimming took off 4 bases at V and 5 bases at J, with 13 bases between the two ends. Germline V lookup: CDR1 SGHRS, CDR2 YFSETQ. The CDR3 contains 14 residues. This CDR3 is CASSPAETNNEQFF. For the CDR3, the DNA is TGCGCCAGCAGCCCAGCGGAAACTAACAATGAGCAGTTCTTC.

A remark on this clone: Other DNA sequences in this sample translate to the same CDR3. The gene calls are TRBV18 and TRBJ2-5; unclear D gene. Trimming took off 3 bases at V and 1 base at J, with 0 bases between the two ends. Germline loops: CDR1 KGHSH, CDR2 LQKENI. The CDR3 extends over 11 amino acids. CDR3 sequence (DNA): TGTGCCAGCTCACCCCAAGAGACCCAGTACTTC. The encoded protein is CASSPQETQYF.

This chain joins TRBV28 and TRBJ2-7, with unresolved D. Trimming left V 4 bases short and J 4 bases short, with 11 bases between. Per the germline V gene, CDR1 is MDHEN and CDR2 is SYDVKM. The CDR3 length is 13 residues. CDR3 sequence: CASSSGPRYEQYF. CDR3 nucleotide sequence: TGTGCCAGCAGTTCCGGGCCGCGGTACGAGCAGTACTTC.

This clone was detected only a few times. DNA for the CDR3: TGTGCCAGCAGTTATGATACCTACACTGAAGCTTTCTTT. Translating it yields CASSYDTYTEAFF. The rearrangement uses TRBV2 and TRBJ1-1; no definite D call. CDR1 SNHLY and CDR2 FYNNEI come from the germline V gene. The CDR3 runs to 13 residues. Trimming left V 5 bases short and J 3 bases short, with 10 bases between.

This chain uses TRBV19 with TRBJ1-5; unclear D gene. The CDR3 sequence is 18 residues long. Germline V CDR1 and CDR2: LNHDA, SQIVND (reference sequence). V gave up 1 base and J gave up 4 bases, with 20 bases separating them. The CDR3 region has the DNA TGTGCCAGTAGTATAGCCGGTCGGGGTTCGGGCAGTAATCAGCCCCAGCATTTT. Amino acid sequence: CASSIAGRGSGSNQPQHF.

The chain employs TRBV2 and TRBJ2-1, with TRBD2 matching over 8 bases. Germline CDR1 is SNHLY and CDR2 is FYNNEI. V shed 5 bases and J 9 bases; nucleotides not matched to a gene: 12. The CDR3 runs 15 residues. The CDR3 is CASSSLRGVWGEQFF. The DNA for the CDR3 is TGTGCCAGCAGTTCCTTGCGGGGGGTTTGGGGTGAGCAGTTCTTC.

Note on this clone: The junction differs from germline at one of its ends, possibly a read error. The rearrangement joins TRBV7-7 to TRBJ2-3, with 10 bases that match TRBD2. Germline CDR1 reads SSHAT; CDR2 reads FNYEAQ (reference sequence). The CDR3 is made up of 15 amino acids. CDR3 DNA sequence: TGTGCTAGCAGCTTAGCCAGCGGGGGGGAGTGGGCGCAGTATTTT. It translates to CASSLASGGEWAQYF.

The genes are TRBV5-1 and TRBJ2-5; 7 bases are shared with TRBD1. Germline CDR1 reads SGHRS; CDR2 reads YFSETQ. J lost 2 bases, V lost 4 bases, and 14 bases had no gene match. The CDR3 runs to 17 residues. CDR3 sequence (DNA): TGCGCCAGCAGCCATATGACAGTTAGACAGGGACAAGAGACCCAGTACTTC. Its translation is CASSHMTVRQGQETQYF.

The chain recombines TRBV7-9 with TRBJ2-5, with TRBD1 as a possible D gene (7 bases). This CDR3 spans 15 amino acids. V lost 5 bases to trimming and J lost 4 bases, with 17 bases between them. Per the germline V gene, CDR1 is SEHNR and CDR2 is FQNEAQ (reference sequence). The CDR3 bases are TGTGCCAGCAGCCAAAAAGACAGGGAGGTAGAGACCCAGTACTTC. Translation: CASSQKDREVETQYF.

This chain connects TRBV7-2 to TRBJ2-3, with D tentatively TRBD1 (5 bases). CDR3 length: 16 residues. The germline CDR1 and CDR2 sequences are SGHTA and FQGNSA. Trimming pared 4 bases from V and 3 bases from J, leaving 17 bases between. CDR3 sequence: CASSYSLGQGTDTQYF. CDR3 sequence (DNA): TGTGCCAGCAGCTACTCCCTGGGGCAGGGAACAGATACGCAGTATTTT.

The J gene is TRBJ1-1, the V gene TRBV12-3 or TRBV12-4, with TRBD1 as a possible D gene (5 bases). There are 11 residues in the CDR3. Trimming removed 6 bases at V and 7 bases at J, with 9 bases between. This CDR3 is CASSLQVEAFF. CDR3 sequence (DNA): TGTGCCAGCAGCTTACAGGTTGAAGCTTTCTTT.

The chain joins TRBV6-2 or TRBV6-3 to TRBJ2-3; perhaps TRBD2 as D (7 bases). Germline CDR1 reads MNHEY; CDR2 reads SVGEGT. The CDR3 spans 19 residues. V lost 2 bases, J lost 0 bases, and 21 bases lay in between. CDR3 in DNA: TGTGCCAGCAGTTACCGAGGGCGGGGGCCTTCCTATAGCACAGATACGCAGTATTTT. Protein sequence: CASSYRGRGPSYSTDTQYF.

The chain combines TRBV24-1 with TRBJ2-5; D gene unclear. V was cut by 4 bases and J by 5 bases, with 13 bases left in between. Per germline, CDR1 KGHDR and CDR2 SFDVKD. The CDR3 totals 14 residues. Here the CDR3 reads CATSDPAHVETQYF. CDR3 DNA sequence: TGTGCCACCAGTGACCCTGCGCACGTGGAGACCCAGTACTTC.

The chain couples TRBV18 to TRBJ2-7, with D tentatively TRBD2 (5 bases). Trimming pared 3 bases from V and 3 bases from J, leaving 18 bases between. The germline gives CDR1 KGHSH, CDR2 LQKENI. CDR3 length equals 16 residues. CDR3 sequence (DNA): TGTGCCAGCTCACCCCAAACGTATCAGGCGGGCTACGAGCAGTACTTC. Translation: CASSPQTYQAGYEQYF.

This chain connects TRBV18 to TRBJ2-1; tentatively, D is TRBD1 (5 bases). Trimming pared 6 bases from V and 7 bases from J, leaving 10 bases between. Germline V gene data show CDR1 as KGHSH and CDR2 as LQKENI. This CDR3 is 12 amino acids long. The CDR3 DNA reads TGTGCCAGCTCTCGACAGAGGAATGAGCAGTTCTTC. Amino acid sequence: CASSRQRNEQFF.

The table lists this clone with a few counts. The chain carries TRBV9 and TRBJ2-7; 8 bases match TRBD2. Per germline, CDR1 SGDLS and CDR2 YYNGEE. This CDR3 is built from 15 residues. Trimming at V came to 0 bases and at J to 5 bases, leaving 7 bases not matched to a gene. The CDR3 region is CASSVGQRETNEQYF. CDR3 coding DNA: TGTGCCAGCAGCGTAGGCCAGCGGGAGACTAACGAGCAGTACTTC.

The V and J genes are TRBV10-1 and TRBJ2-3; 7 bases are a match to TRBD1. Unmatched junction bases numbered 5, after V lost 4 bases and J lost 1 base. Germline assignment: CDR1 WNHNN and CDR2 SYGVQD (reference sequence). This CDR3 has 15 residues. The CDR3 DNA sequence: TGCGCCAGCAGTGGGGGGACAGTGGGCACAGATACGCAGTATTTT. Protein sequence: CASSGGTVGTDTQYF.

This clone was seen a single time. The V call is TRBV7-2, the J call TRBJ2-2; no clear D gene. The V end was cut by 0 bases, the J end by 4 bases, with 3 bases between. The CDR3 sequence is 13 residues long. Germline lookup yields CDR1 SGHTA and CDR2 FQGNSA. CDR3: CASSLAGTGELFF. CDR3 DNA sequence: TGTGCCAGCAGCTTAGCGGGCACCGGGGAGCTGTTTTTT.

V gene TRBV2 combines with J gene TRBJ1-2; 8 nucleotides agree with TRBD1. The CDR3 is 13 residues long. CDR1 and CDR2 (germline): SNHLY, FYNNEI. J lost 3 bases, V lost 10 bases, and 7 bases had no gene match. DNA for the CDR3: TGTGCCAACACGCCGGACAGGGACTATGGCTACACCTTC. It encodes CANTPDRDYGYTF.

The chain couples TRBV5-1 to TRBJ2-5; D tentatively reads TRBD1 or TRBD2 (6 bases each). The CDR3 is 16 amino acids. Trimming took off 8 bases at V and 5 bases at J, with 25 bases between the two ends. Germline V CDR1 and CDR2: SGHRS, YFSETQ. CDR3 protein: CASHRSGAYGSETQYF. In nucleotides, the CDR3 is TGCGCCAGTCACCGTTCGGGGGCGTACGGTTCGGAGACCCAGTACTTC. Variable domain in full (rest from reference TRBV5-1 and TRBJ2-5): KAGVTQTPRYLIKTRGQQVTLSCSPISGHRSVSWYQQTPGQGLQFLFEYFSETQRNKGNFPGRFSGRQFSNSRSEMNVSTLELGDSALYLCASHRSGAYGSETQYFGPGTRLLVL.

The rearrangement uses TRBV11-2 and TRBJ2-3; D not certain. Germline V gene sequence: CDR1 SGHAT, CDR2 FQNNGV. CDR3 length: 12 residues. Trimming removed 3 bases from V and 8 bases from J, with 9 bases in between. Here the CDR3 DNA reads TGTGCCAGCAGCTTGATCGGAGTTACGCAGTATTTT. Translating it yields CASSLIGVTQYF.

A remark on this clone: A much more abundant neighbour one base away suggests this may be a read error. The V and J genes are TRBV12-5 and TRBJ2-6; the D is unclear. Between the trimmed V and J ends, which lost 1 base and 2 bases, there was a span of 0 bases. This CDR3 comprises 13 residues. Germline values: CDR1 LGHNT, CDR2 FRNRAP. CDR3 protein: CASGLAGANVLTF. The CDR3 bases are TGTGCTAGTGGTTTGGCTGGGGCCAACGTCCTGACTTTC.

This clone was observed once. A read error may produce the germline difference seen at one junction end. The V and J genes are TRBV6-2 or TRBV6-3 and TRBJ2-7; 9 bases map to TRBD1. Germline V gives CDR1 MNHEY, CDR2 SVGEGT. The CDR3 sequence is 13 residues long. As DNA, the CDR3 is TGTGCCAGCAGTTCTCTACAGGGGGCCCCTCGGCACTTC. Translated: CASSSLQGAPRHF.

This chain uses TRBV15 with TRBJ2-7; TRBD1 aligns across 10 bases. CDR3 length equals 15 residues. J gave up 7 bases and V 2 bases, and 8 bases lay outside the gene matches. CDR1 is LNHNV and CDR2 is YYDKDF in the germline V gene (reference sequence). The DNA of the CDR3 is TGTGCCACCAGCAGACCCGGGACAGGGGAGGGGGAGCAGTACTTC. This encodes CATSRPGTGEGEQYF.

This chain uses TRBV24-1 with TRBJ2-1, with TRBD2 matching over 7 bases. The V gene's germline CDR1 is KGHDR and CDR2 SFDVKD. This CDR3 comprises 13 residues. V shed 2 bases and J 9 bases; nucleotides not matched to a gene: 3. CDR3 region: CATSDWGGGEQFF. The CDR3 bases are TGTGCCACCAGTGATTGGGGGGGAGGTGAGCAGTTCTTC.